Following are 11 T cell receptor beta chains from one sample sequenced in a study of cytomegalovirus exposure and HLA in healthy donors. The PCR was carried out with 60 Vbeta primers and 13 Jbeta primers. The method was immunoSEQ multiplex PCR; TCRdb's version includes in-frame clones alone and lacks a portion of them. The table records over 250,000 clones, roughly 88% of them present only once. Sequences were obtained from PBMCs. All receptors come from a man in his forties in good health and CMV-seropositive.

There are a few counts of this clone. A junction end diverges from the germline sequence, so it may reflect a read error. V gene TRBV7-9 combines with J gene TRBJ2-7; D is unresolved. Germline V CDR1 and CDR2: SEHNR, FQNEAQ (reference sequence). This CDR3 has 12 amino acids. The CDR3 DNA sequence: TGTGCCAGAAGCTTATGTACCTACGAGCAGTACTTC. It specifies CARSLCTYEQYF.

The chain carries TRBV4-2 and TRBJ2-7; TRBD1 might be the D (6 bases). Germline V CDR1 and CDR2: LGHNA, YNFKEQ. Trimming shortened V by 4 bases and J by 7 bases, and 14 bases separated the two germline ends. The CDR3 runs 13 residues. CDR3 sequence (DNA): TGTGCCAGCAGCCTCTGGGGACAATGGGAGCAGTACTTC. It yields the protein CASSLWGQWEQYF.

The V call is TRBV5-4, the J call TRBJ2-1; D is perhaps TRBD2 (5 bases). Germline V lookup: CDR1 SGHNT, CDR2 YYREEE (reference sequence). The CDR3 contains 17 residues. V was shortened by 4 bases and J by 4 bases, with 21 bases between the two germline ends. This chain's CDR3 is CASSQKGARGKYNEQFF. The CDR3 DNA sequence: TGTGCCAGCAGCCAAAAGGGTGCTAGAGGGAAATACAATGAGCAGTTCTTC.

V usage is TRBV5-6 and J usage is TRBJ1-3; the match to TRBD1 covers 8 bases. CDR1 and CDR2 from the germline V gene are SGHDT and YYEEEE. After removal of 3 bases from V and 5 bases from J, the junction contained 10 bases not matched to a gene. The CDR3 has 16 amino acids. The CDR3 loop is CASSWAGTGFRNTIYF. The CDR3 bases are TGTGCCAGCAGCTGGGCAGGGACAGGTTTTCGAAACACCATATATTTT.

This clone was observed a handful of times. The V and J genes are TRBV4-1 and TRBJ2-7; 8 bases align to TRBD2. This CDR3 contains 15 residues. Germline assignment: CDR1 MGHRA and CDR2 YSYEKL. The V gene end was trimmed by 5 bases and the J gene end by 0 bases; junction bases not matched to a gene: 6. CDR3 residues: CASSSLAGSSYEQYF. Written as DNA, the CDR3 is TGCGCCAGCAGCAGCTTAGCGGGGAGCTCCTACGAGCAGTACTTC.

The V call is TRBV28, the J call TRBJ2-7, with D tentatively TRBD2 (5 bases). Between the trimmed V and J ends, which lost 3 bases and 5 bases, there was a span of 17 bases. This CDR3 spans 15 amino acids. Looked up from germline, CDR1 is MDHEN and CDR2 is SYDVKM. CDR3 amino acids: CASSLGSNGVDEQYF. In DNA, the CDR3 is TGTGCCAGCAGTTTGGGGTCCAACGGGGTGGACGAGCAGTACTTC.

The CDR3 here is CASTPGGREGLYEQFF. DNA for the CDR3: TGTGCCAGCACGCCCGGAGGGCGGGAGGGCCTCTATGAGCAGTTCTTC. The chain has TRBV25-1 and TRBJ2-1, with 9 bases identical to TRBD2. Trimming took 7 bases from V and 8 from J; bases not matched to a gene: 15. Germline V gene sequence: CDR1 MGHDK, CDR2 SYGVNS. The CDR3 runs 16 residues. The full variable domain, completed using reference TRBV25-1 and TRBJ2-1, is EADIYQTPRYLVIGTGKKITLECSQTMGHDKMYWYQQDPGMELHLIHYSYGVNSTEKGDLSSESTVSRIRTEHFPLTLESARPSHTSQYLCASTPGGREGLYEQFFGPGTRLTVL.

This clone was seen just once. The V call is TRBV13, the J call TRBJ2-7; D may be TRBD1 (6 bases). The CDR3 has 15 residues. Germline lookup yields CDR1 PRHDT and CDR2 FYEKMQ (reference sequence). V was pared by 5 bases and J by 3 bases, with 17 bases between. CDR3 sequence (DNA): TGTGCCAGCAGCCACGGCCCCAGGGGCCTCTACGAGCAGTACTTC. Its translation is CASSHGPRGLYEQYF.

The chain has TRBV11-2 and TRBJ2-5, with 8 bases identical to TRBD2. After removal of 1 base from V and 4 bases from J, the junction contained 5 bases not matched to a gene. Germline CDR1 is SGHAT and CDR2 is FQNNGV. The length of the CDR3 is 15 residues. CDR3 residues: CASSLGSGSTETQYF. The DNA of the CDR3 is TGTGCCAGCAGCTTAGGCAGCGGGAGTACAGAGACCCAGTACTTC.

This chain links TRBV15 with TRBJ2-4; 8 nucleotides match TRBD1. With 0 bases clipped from V and 6 bases from J, the junction kept 4 bases outside the gene matches. CDR1 LNHNV and CDR2 YYDKDF come from the germline V gene (reference sequence). This CDR3 contains 15 residues. The CDR3 DNA follows: TGTGCCACCAGCAGAGATCGAGGACAGGGAAACATTCAGTACTTC. Translated: CATSRDRGQGNIQYF.

The CDR3 sequence: CSVVGRGGNEQFF. In nucleotides, the CDR3 is TGCAGCGTTGTAGGCCGAGGGGGCAATGAGCAGTTCTTC. The chain uses TRBV29-1 and TRBJ2-1, with a possible D match to TRBD1 (6 bases). V was clipped by 4 bases and J by 6 bases, with 13 bases between them. Germline lookup yields CDR1 SQVTM and CDR2 ANQGSEA. The CDR3 is made up of 13 amino acids.